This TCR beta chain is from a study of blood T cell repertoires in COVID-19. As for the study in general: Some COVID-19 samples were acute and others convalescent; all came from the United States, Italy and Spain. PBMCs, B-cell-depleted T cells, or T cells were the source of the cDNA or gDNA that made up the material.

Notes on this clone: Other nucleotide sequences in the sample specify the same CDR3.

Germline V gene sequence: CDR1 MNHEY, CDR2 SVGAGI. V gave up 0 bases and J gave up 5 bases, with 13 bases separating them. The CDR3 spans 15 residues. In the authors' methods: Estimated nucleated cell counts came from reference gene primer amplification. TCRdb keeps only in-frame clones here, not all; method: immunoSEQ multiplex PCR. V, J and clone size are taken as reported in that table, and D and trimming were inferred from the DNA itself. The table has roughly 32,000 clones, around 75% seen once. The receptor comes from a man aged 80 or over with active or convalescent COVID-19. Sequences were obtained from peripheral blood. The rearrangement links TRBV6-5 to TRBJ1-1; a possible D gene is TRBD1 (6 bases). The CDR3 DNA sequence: TGTGCCAGCAGTTACTCTATTAGGGGGGGAACTGAAGCTTTCTTT. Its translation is CASSYSIRGGTEAFF.